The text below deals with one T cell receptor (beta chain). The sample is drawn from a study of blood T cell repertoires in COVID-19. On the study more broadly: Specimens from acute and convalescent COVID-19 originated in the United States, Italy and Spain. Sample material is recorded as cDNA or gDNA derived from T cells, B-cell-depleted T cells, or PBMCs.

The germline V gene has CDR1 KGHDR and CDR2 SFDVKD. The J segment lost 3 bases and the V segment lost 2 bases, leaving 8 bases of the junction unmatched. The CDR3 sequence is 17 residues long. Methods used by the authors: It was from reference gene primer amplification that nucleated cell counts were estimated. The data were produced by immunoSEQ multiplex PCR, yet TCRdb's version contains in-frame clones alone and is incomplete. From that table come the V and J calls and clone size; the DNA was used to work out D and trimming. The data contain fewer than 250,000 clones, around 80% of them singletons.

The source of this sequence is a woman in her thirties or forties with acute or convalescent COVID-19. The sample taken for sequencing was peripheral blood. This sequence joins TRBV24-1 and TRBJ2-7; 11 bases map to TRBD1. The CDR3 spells CATSDYNIGTGGYEQYF. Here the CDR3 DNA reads TGTGCCACCAGTGATTACAACATCGGGACAGGGGGCTACGAGCAGTACTTC.